The present entry profiles one T cell receptor beta chain with its context. Germline CDR1 reads LGHNA; CDR2 reads YSLEER. The V gene lost 6 bases and the J gene lost 4 bases, with 7 bases spanning the gap. The CDR3 runs to 12 residues. This sample is drawn from a study of blood T cell repertoires in COVID-19. Produced via immunoSEQ multiplex PCR; TCRdb's table is partial and in-frame only. The table shows roughly 100,000 clones, with roughly 87% occurring only once. The sequencing input was peripheral blood. The receptor comes from a woman in her forties or fifties with COVID-19, enrolled during active disease. This chain links TRBV4-3 with TRBJ1-3; D unresolved. CDR3 nucleotides: TGCGCCAGCAGTCCAACAGGAAACACCATATATTTT. This gives the protein CASSPTGNTIYF.